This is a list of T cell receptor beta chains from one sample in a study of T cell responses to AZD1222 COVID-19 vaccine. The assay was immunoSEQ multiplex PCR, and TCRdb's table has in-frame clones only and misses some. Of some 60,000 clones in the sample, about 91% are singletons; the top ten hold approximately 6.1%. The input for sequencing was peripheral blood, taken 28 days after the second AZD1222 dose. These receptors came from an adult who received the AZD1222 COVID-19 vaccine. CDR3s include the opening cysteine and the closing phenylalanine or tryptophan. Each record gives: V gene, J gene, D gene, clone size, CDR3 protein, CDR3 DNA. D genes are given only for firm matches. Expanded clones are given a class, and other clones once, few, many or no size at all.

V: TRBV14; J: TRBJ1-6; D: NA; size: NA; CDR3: CASSQGVALHF; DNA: TGTGCCAGCAGCCAAGGAGTGGCCCTCCACTTT
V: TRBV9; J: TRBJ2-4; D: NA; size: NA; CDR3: CASSVAGNKNIQYF; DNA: TGTGCCAGCAGCGTAGCGGGGAACAAAAACATTCAGTACTTC
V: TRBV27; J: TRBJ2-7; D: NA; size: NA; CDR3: CASSLHETYEQYF; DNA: TGTGCCAGCAGTTTACACGAGACCTACGAGCAGTACTTC
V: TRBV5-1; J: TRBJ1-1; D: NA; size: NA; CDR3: CASSLDQGDSFF; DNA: TGCGCCAGCAGCTTGGATCAGGGTGATTCTTTCTTT
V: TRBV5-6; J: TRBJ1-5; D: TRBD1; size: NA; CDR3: CASSIRRTGTGQPQHF; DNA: TGTGCCAGCAGCATACGACGGACCGGGACAGGGCAGCCCCAGCATTTT
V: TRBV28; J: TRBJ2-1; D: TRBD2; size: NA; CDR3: CASSLWSGGEYNEQFF; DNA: TGTGCCAGCAGTTTATGGAGCGGGGGGGAATACAATGAGCAGTTCTTC
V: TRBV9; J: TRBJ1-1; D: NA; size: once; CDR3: CASSVAYTNTEAFF; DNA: TGTGCCAGCAGCGTAGCTTACACGAACACTGAAGCTTTCTTT
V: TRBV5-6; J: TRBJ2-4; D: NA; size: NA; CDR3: CASSRKLWQGGKNIQYF; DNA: TGTGCCAGCAGCCGAAAACTCTGGCAGGGGGGCAAAAACATTCAGTACTTC
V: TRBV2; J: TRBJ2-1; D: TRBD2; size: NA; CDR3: CASRTLAGGPSPDNEQFF; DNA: TGTGCCAGCCGTACTTTGGCGGGAGGCCCGTCCCCCGACAATGAGCAGTTCTTC
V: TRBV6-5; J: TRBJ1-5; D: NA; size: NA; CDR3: CASIPRAGPNQPQHF; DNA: TGTGCCAGCATCCCGCGGGCAGGGCCGAATCAGCCCCAGCATTTT
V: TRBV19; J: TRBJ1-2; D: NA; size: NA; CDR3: CASSIGGANYGYTF; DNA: TGTGCCAGTAGTATAGGCGGAGCTAACTATGGCTACACCTTC
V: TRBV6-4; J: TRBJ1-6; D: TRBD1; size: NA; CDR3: CASRGQGAHSPLHF; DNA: TGTGCCAGCAGGGGACAGGGGGCTCATTCACCCCTCCACTTT
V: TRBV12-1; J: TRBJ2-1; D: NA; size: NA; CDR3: CASSARGPKRGDYNEQFF; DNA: TGTGCCAGCAGCGCGAGAGGCCCAAAGCGGGGGGACTACAATGAGCAGTTCTTC
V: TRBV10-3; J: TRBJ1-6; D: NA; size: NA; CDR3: CAISESAGSVENSPLHF; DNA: TGTGCCATCAGTGAGTCAGCAGGCTCGGTTGAGAATTCACCCCTCCACTTT
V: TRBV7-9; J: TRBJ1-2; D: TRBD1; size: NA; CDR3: CASVGTGGANYGYTF; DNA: TGTGCCAGCGTCGGAACAGGGGGAGCTAACTATGGCTACACCTTC
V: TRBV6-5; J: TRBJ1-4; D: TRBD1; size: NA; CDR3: CASSIGTGGEKLFF; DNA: TGTGCCAGCAGCATTGGGACAGGGGGTGAAAAACTGTTTTTT
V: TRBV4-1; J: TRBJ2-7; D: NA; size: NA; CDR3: CASSQETGSRREQYF; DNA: TGCGCCAGCAGCCAAGAAACGGGGTCCCGCCGCGAGCAGTACTTC
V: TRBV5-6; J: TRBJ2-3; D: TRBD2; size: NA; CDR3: CASSYLAGGDTDTQYF; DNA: TGTGCCAGCAGTTATCTAGCGGGGGGGGACACAGATACGCAGTATTTT
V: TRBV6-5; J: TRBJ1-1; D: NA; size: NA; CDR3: CASSYQDMLSTEAFF; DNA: TGTGCCAGCAGTTACCAAGACATGCTGAGCACTGAAGCTTTCTTT
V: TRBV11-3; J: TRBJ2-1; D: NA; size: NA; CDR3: CASSPRGSSSYNEQFF; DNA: TGTGCCAGCAGTCCCCGGGGCTCGAGCTCCTACAATGAGCAGTTCTTC
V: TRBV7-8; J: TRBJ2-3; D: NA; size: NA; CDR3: CASSLDRAYTQYF; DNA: TGTGCCAGCAGCTTAGATAGGGCTTACACGCAGTATTTT
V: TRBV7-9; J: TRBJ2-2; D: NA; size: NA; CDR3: CASSLGAGNTGELFF; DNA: TGTGCCAGCAGCTTGGGGGCGGGTAACACCGGGGAGCTGTTTTTT
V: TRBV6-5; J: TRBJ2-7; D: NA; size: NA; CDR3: CASSYGGPYEQYF; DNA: TGTGCCAGCAGTTATGGGGGTCCCTACGAGCAGTACTTC
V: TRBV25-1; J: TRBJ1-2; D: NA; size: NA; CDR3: CASKTGPNYGYTF; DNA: TGTGCCAGCAAAACAGGGCCTAACTATGGCTACACCTTC
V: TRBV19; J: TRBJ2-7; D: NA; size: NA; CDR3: CASSTTFSSEQYF; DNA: TGTGCCAGCAGTACGACGTTCTCCTCCGAGCAGTACTTC
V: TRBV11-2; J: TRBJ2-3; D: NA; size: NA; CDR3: CASRGIRQASDTQYF; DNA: TGTGCCAGCAGGGGTATCCGCCAGGCTTCAGATACGCAGTATTTT
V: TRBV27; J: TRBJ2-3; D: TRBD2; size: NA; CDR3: CASSRGDPDTQYF; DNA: TGTGCCAGCAGCCGGGGGGACCCAGATACGCAGTATTTT
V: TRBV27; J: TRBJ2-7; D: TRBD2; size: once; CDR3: CASSLSYLAASYEQYF; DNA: TGTGCCAGCAGTTTATCGTACCTAGCGGCCTCCTACGAGCAGTACTTC
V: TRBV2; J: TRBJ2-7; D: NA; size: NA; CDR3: CASSEALGRPGEQYF; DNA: TGTGCCAGCAGTGAAGCGCTTGGCAGACCGGGCGAGCAGTACTTC
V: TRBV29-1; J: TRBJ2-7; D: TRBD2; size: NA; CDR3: CSVVGLGTSGAYEQYF; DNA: TGCAGCGTTGTTGGTTTGGGGACTAGCGGGGCCTACGAGCAGTACTTC
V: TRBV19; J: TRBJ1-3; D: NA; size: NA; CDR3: CASSLQRFSGNTIYF; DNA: TGTGCCAGTAGTCTACAGCGATTCTCTGGAAACACCATATATTTT
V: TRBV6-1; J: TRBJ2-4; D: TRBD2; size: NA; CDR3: CASSDGRGNIQYF; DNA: TGTGCCAGCAGTGACGGGAGGGGAAACATTCAGTACTTC
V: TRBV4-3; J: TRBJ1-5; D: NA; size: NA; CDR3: CASSQGDNPGQPQHF; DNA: TGCGCCAGCAGCCAAGGGGACAATCCGGGTCAGCCCCAGCATTTT
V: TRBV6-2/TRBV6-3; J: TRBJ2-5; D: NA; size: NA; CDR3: CASSYIQETQYF; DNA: TGTGCCAGCAGTTACATCCAAGAGACCCAGTACTTC
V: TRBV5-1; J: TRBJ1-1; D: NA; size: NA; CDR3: CASSLVLTPNTEAFF; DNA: TGCGCCAGCAGCTTGGTTTTGACACCGAACACTGAAGCTTTCTTT
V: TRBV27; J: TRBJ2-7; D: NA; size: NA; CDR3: CASSLPPSYEQYF; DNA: TGTGCCAGCAGTTTACCCCCCTCCTACGAGCAGTACTTC
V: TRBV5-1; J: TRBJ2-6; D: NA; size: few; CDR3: CASSPPSAEPNVLTF; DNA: TGCGCCAGCAGCCCCCCGAGCGCGGAGCCCAACGTCCTGACTTTC
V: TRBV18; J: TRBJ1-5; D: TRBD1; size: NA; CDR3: CASSSGTGADYGNQPQHF; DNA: TGTGCCAGCTCTTCCGGGACAGGAGCCGACTATGGCAATCAGCCCCAGCATTTT
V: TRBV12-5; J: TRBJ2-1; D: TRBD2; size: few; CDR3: CASGLVPGGPDNEQFF; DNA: TGTGCTAGTGGTTTGGTACCGGGGGGGCCTGACAATGAGCAGTTCTTC
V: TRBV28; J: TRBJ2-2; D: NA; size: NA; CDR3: CANREPTGNTGELFF; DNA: TGTGCCAACAGAGAGCCGACAGGGAACACCGGGGAGCTGTTTTTT
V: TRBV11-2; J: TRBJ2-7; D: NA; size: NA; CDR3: CASSFAGYEQYF; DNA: TGTGCCAGCAGCTTCGCAGGGTACGAGCAGTACTTC
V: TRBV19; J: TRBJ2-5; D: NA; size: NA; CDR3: CASSIRNNQETQYF; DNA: TGTGCCAGTAGTATTCGGAATAACCAAGAGACCCAGTACTTC
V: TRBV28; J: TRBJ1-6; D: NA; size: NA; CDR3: CASTATGRSNSPLHF; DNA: TGTGCCAGCACCGCGACAGGCAGGAGTAATTCACCCCTCCACTTT
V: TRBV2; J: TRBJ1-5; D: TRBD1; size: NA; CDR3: CASQGAPSQPQHF; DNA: TGTGCCAGCCAGGGGGCGCCGTCTCAGCCCCAGCATTTT
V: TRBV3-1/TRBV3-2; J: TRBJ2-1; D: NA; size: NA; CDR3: CASSQDIRGTSYNEQFF; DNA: TGTGCCAGCAGCCAAGATATTCGAGGAACCTCTTACAATGAGCAGTTCTTC